This is a list of T cell receptor beta chains from one sample in a study of T cells after yellow fever vaccination. TCRdb re-analysed the 5' RACE reads in MiXCR, keeping a single row per CDR3 protein. The data contain roughly 330,000 distinct CDR3 sequences, 3% to 4.5% of them singletons. The sequences come from PBMCs, collected 5 days after the yellow fever booster vaccination. The receptors stem from a man aged 18 to 30 who received the YFV17D yellow fever vaccine. The conserved cysteine and the conserved F or W are not part of the CDR3 here. Fields, in order: D gene, V gene, J gene, clone size, CDR3 protein. A D gene is named only where the DNA matches it firmly. The size of a clone is reported for some rows only, either as once, few or many, or as a class for expanded clones.

d_call: TRBD2
v_call: TRBV20-1
j_call: TRBJ2-1
clone_size: few
cdr3_aa: SAIGVAGAYNEQF

d_call: TRBD2
v_call: TRBV5-1
j_call: TRBJ2-3
clone_size: -
cdr3_aa: TSSGTGTDTQY

d_call: TRBD2
v_call: TRBV6-5
j_call: TRBJ2-5
clone_size: -
cdr3_aa: ASKVGGSAGGPGETQY

d_call: -
v_call: TRBV11-2
j_call: TRBJ2-2
clone_size: -
cdr3_aa: ASTLRGAGTGELF

d_call: -
v_call: TRBV5-1
j_call: TRBJ2-4
clone_size: many
cdr3_aa: ASSQLSRGKNIQY

d_call: TRBD1
v_call: TRBV5-1
j_call: TRBJ1-2
clone_size: few
cdr3_aa: ASSTGDRDGYGYT

d_call: -
v_call: TRBV3-1
j_call: TRBJ2-2
clone_size: few
cdr3_aa: ASSQDVGPGELF

d_call: -
v_call: TRBV12-3/TRBV12-4
j_call: TRBJ2-5
clone_size: many
cdr3_aa: ASSYEGETQY

d_call: -
v_call: TRBV7-6
j_call: TRBJ2-7
clone_size: many
cdr3_aa: ASSLWGTGQGYEQY

d_call: TRBD1
v_call: TRBV25-1
j_call: TRBJ2-2
clone_size: -
cdr3_aa: ASRDRVTGELF

d_call: -
v_call: TRBV20-1
j_call: TRBJ2-7
clone_size: many
cdr3_aa: SAWRGHDEQY

d_call: -
v_call: TRBV6-6
j_call: TRBJ2-2
clone_size: few
cdr3_aa: ASRTRGGNTGELF

d_call: -
v_call: TRBV28
j_call: TRBJ1-1
clone_size: many
cdr3_aa: ASSRTETEAF

d_call: -
v_call: TRBV11-2
j_call: TRBJ1-3
clone_size: -
cdr3_aa: ASSRGSLKGNTIY

d_call: -
v_call: TRBV6-6
j_call: TRBJ2-2
clone_size: many
cdr3_aa: ASNGTPRTGYTGELF

d_call: -
v_call: TRBV23-1
j_call: TRBJ2-5
clone_size: -
cdr3_aa: ASSHYQDGEAQETQY

d_call: -
v_call: TRBV5-1
j_call: TRBJ2-1
clone_size: many
cdr3_aa: ASSFQGGSYNEQF

d_call: TRBD2
v_call: TRBV5-1
j_call: TRBJ2-7
clone_size: many
cdr3_aa: ASSLVGGGALEQY

d_call: TRBD1
v_call: TRBV30
j_call: TRBJ2-5
clone_size: -
cdr3_aa: AWSVGGQGNGQY

d_call: -
v_call: TRBV7-9
j_call: TRBJ1-6
clone_size: many
cdr3_aa: ASSLGVSYNSPLH

d_call: -
v_call: TRBV3-1
j_call: TRBJ2-2
clone_size: few
cdr3_aa: ASSQDGWGLGTGELF

d_call: -
v_call: TRBV4-1
j_call: TRBJ2-5
clone_size: few
cdr3_aa: ASSQLWTRETQY

d_call: -
v_call: TRBV5-1
j_call: TRBJ1-3
clone_size: many
cdr3_aa: ASTEGTSGNTIY

d_call: -
v_call: TRBV5-1
j_call: TRBJ2-7
clone_size: few
cdr3_aa: ASSYWEGGYEQY

d_call: -
v_call: TRBV6-5
j_call: TRBJ1-1
clone_size: -
cdr3_aa: ASSYHGRGATEAF

d_call: TRBD2
v_call: TRBV12-3/TRBV12-4
j_call: TRBJ2-2
clone_size: few
cdr3_aa: ASSGLAAGELF

d_call: TRBD2
v_call: TRBV4-1
j_call: TRBJ2-7
clone_size: -
cdr3_aa: ASRETSGGFYEQY

d_call: -
v_call: TRBV4-3
j_call: TRBJ2-2
clone_size: many
cdr3_aa: ASSQTRVGDFSHTGELF

d_call: TRBD2
v_call: TRBV18
j_call: TRBJ2-6
clone_size: few
cdr3_aa: ASSPQAGTGANVLT

d_call: -
v_call: TRBV29-1
j_call: TRBJ1-1
clone_size: many
cdr3_aa: SVARTANTEAF

d_call: -
v_call: TRBV9
j_call: TRBJ1-4
clone_size: -
cdr3_aa: ASSVGSGTNEKLF